The clone carrying this T cell receptor (beta chain) turned up a few times. Original processing notes: Nucleated cell counts were estimated from reference gene primer amplification. Sequencing was performed with immunoSEQ multiplex PCR; in TCRdb, only in-frame clones are kept and a portion is missing. V and J calls and clone size follow that table, whereas D and trimming were derived from the DNA. The top ten hold 2% to 2.5% of the sample, which has under 55,000 clones, more than 75% seen once. The sample belongs to a study of blood T cell repertoires in COVID-19. Across the study: Specimens from acute and convalescent COVID-19 originated in the United States, Italy and Spain. T cells, B-cell-depleted T cells, or PBMCs supplied cDNA or gDNA.

The germline V gene has CDR1 GTSNPN and CDR2 SVGIG (reference sequence). V lost 0 bases to trimming and J lost 1 base, with 6 bases between them. CDR3 length: 13 residues. One Seattle source followed patients from active infection through their disease course. This clonotype was sampled from an elderly woman with COVID-19, enrolled during active disease. This chain links TRBV30 with TRBJ1-1; no definite D call. Sequencing input: peripheral blood. This CDR3 reads CAWSVPGNTEAFF. For the CDR3, the DNA is TGTGCCTGGAGTGTCCCGGGGAACACTGAAGCTTTCTTT.